These T cell receptor beta chains were read from a single sample in a study of early T cells in non-severe SARS-CoV-2 infection. TCRdb re-analysed the 5' RACE reads in MiXCR, keeping a single row per CDR3 protein. Found here are about 59,000 distinct CDR3 sequences, over 10% of them singletons; the top ten hold about a tenth. The sequences come from whole blood, collected at baseline. The receptors come from an adult who was a healthcare worker with PCR-confirmed SARS-CoV-2 infection or an uninfected control (not recorded which). Each CDR3 is given with its conserved first and last residue.

TRBJ1-1 TRBV7-3 CASSLGQSTEAFF
TRBJ2-7 TRBV15 CATSNGEANEQYF
TRBJ2-7 TRBV6-5 CASSFRRDRGGEQYF
TRBJ2-5 TRBV20-1 CSAGMSSGAIAYQETQYF
TRBJ2-1 TRBV7-8 CASSLARYYNEQFF
TRBJ1-5 TRBV27 CASSARGVSNQPQHF
TRBJ2-3 TRBV5-4 CATTNGPDTQYF
TRBJ1-1 TRBV7-3 CASSLQGNTEAFF
TRBJ2-2 TRBV28 CASSYGGTHTGELFF
TRBJ1-6 TRBV7-9 CASSFGSSYNSPLHF
TRBJ2-4 TRBV5-1 CASSLGGSAKNIQYF
TRBJ2-7 TRBV9 CASSVAGTTAYEQYF
TRBJ2-3 TRBV11-3 CASSLGQQGFVIADTQYF
TRBJ2-7 TRBV5-1 CASSLVRGGNYEQYF
TRBJ2-6 TRBV19 CATSGPYSSGANVLTF
TRBJ1-2 TRBV18 CASSQQGASYGYTF
TRBJ1-5 TRBV7-9 CASSLAGGNQPQHF
TRBJ2-3 TRBV27 CASYSLADTQYF
TRBJ1-3 TRBV7-2 CASSWDGGNTIYF
TRBJ2-1 TRBV6-6 CASSSPMAAQGQFF
TRBJ1-1 TRBV2 CASMGEFNTEAFF
TRBJ2-7 TRBV6-5 CASSYPKPGQGSYYEQYF
TRBJ1-1 TRBV5-1 CASSFAGANTEAFF
TRBJ2-7 TRBV29-1 CSVEGPSPHLTSGKSYEQYF
TRBJ2-3 TRBV7-9 CASSWDVLKQYF